Listed below are T cell receptor beta chains from one sample, sequenced in a study of somatic mutations in cytotoxic T cells in rheumatoid arthritis. The protocol was immunoSEQ multiplex PCR, while the TCRdb copy is restricted to in-frame clones and leaves out a portion. The sample contains roughly 13,000 clones, roughly 79% of which appear only once. The sequenced sample consisted of CD8+ T cells sorted from blood. The source is an adult with rheumatoid arthritis. The CDR3 runs from the conserved cysteine through the conserved F or W. A D gene is named only where the DNA matches it firmly. The size field is filled for only some rows; it gives once, few, many or a size class.

V gene: TRBV28; clone size: .; CDR3 length: 17; J gene: TRBJ1-4; D gene: TRBD1; CDR3 DNA: TGTGCCAGCAGTATCCGGACAGGGCTTCCAACTAATGAAAAACTGTTTTTT; CDR3 protein: CASSIRTGLPTNEKLFF
V gene: TRBV5-6; clone size: .; CDR3 length: 14; J gene: TRBJ2-6; D gene: .; CDR3 DNA: TGTGCCAGCAGCTTATATGGTGGGGCCAACGTCCTGACTTTC; CDR3 protein: CASSLYGGANVLTF
V gene: TRBV11-1; clone size: .; CDR3 length: 16; J gene: TRBJ1-2; D gene: .; CDR3 DNA: TGTGCCAGCAGCTCAGGGTCCGGAACTATGGGGAATGGCTACACCTTC; CDR3 protein: CASSSGSGTMGNGYTF
V gene: TRBV9; clone size: .; CDR3 length: 13; J gene: TRBJ1-5; D gene: .; CDR3 DNA: TGTGCCAGCAGCGTAGATGGCGAACCGCCCCAGCATTTT; CDR3 protein: CASSVDGEPPQHF
V gene: TRBV5-6; clone size: few; CDR3 length: 15; J gene: TRBJ2-7; D gene: TRBD1; CDR3 DNA: TGTGCCAGCAGCTTGATGGGACAGGGGGTCTACGAGCAGTACTTC; CDR3 protein: CASSLMGQGVYEQYF
V gene: TRBV27; clone size: .; CDR3 length: 11; J gene: TRBJ2-3; D gene: .; CDR3 DNA: TGTGCCAGCTACACGAGGGATACGCAGTATTTT; CDR3 protein: CASYTRDTQYF
V gene: TRBV13; clone size: .; CDR3 length: 14; J gene: TRBJ2-7; D gene: TRBD2; CDR3 DNA: TGTGCCAGCAGCCCCGGGACTAGCGGCGGGGAGCAGTACTTC; CDR3 protein: CASSPGTSGGEQYF
V gene: TRBV6-5; clone size: .; CDR3 length: 14; J gene: TRBJ2-2; D gene: .; CDR3 DNA: TGTGCCAGCAGATCCAGGGTGGCCACCGGGGAGCTGTTTTTT; CDR3 protein: CASRSRVATGELFF
V gene: TRBV27; clone size: .; CDR3 length: 13; J gene: TRBJ1-5; D gene: .; CDR3 DNA: TGTGCCAGCAGTTTATCGGCTGGTATGCCCCAGCATTTT; CDR3 protein: CASSLSAGMPQHF
V gene: TRBV29-1; clone size: .; CDR3 length: 13; J gene: TRBJ2-2; D gene: .; CDR3 DNA: TGCAGCGTTGAGGACAGAGACACCGGGGAGCTGTTTTTT; CDR3 protein: CSVEDRDTGELFF
V gene: TRBV9; clone size: .; CDR3 length: 15; J gene: TRBJ2-5; D gene: .; CDR3 DNA: TGTGCCAGCAGCGTAGTCGGGAGTGTAAAAGAGACCCAGTACTTC; CDR3 protein: CASSVVGSVKETQYF
V gene: TRBV28; clone size: .; CDR3 length: 15; J gene: TRBJ2-3; D gene: .; CDR3 DNA: TGTGCCAGCAGTTTCCAGAAGCTCAGCACAGATACGCAGTATTTT; CDR3 protein: CASSFQKLSTDTQYF
V gene: TRBV6-5; clone size: .; CDR3 length: 13; J gene: TRBJ2-7; D gene: .; CDR3 DNA: TGTGCCAGCAGTTATGGGCTAGCCTACGAGCAGTACTTC; CDR3 protein: CASSYGLAYEQYF
V gene: TRBV7-8; clone size: .; CDR3 length: 16; J gene: TRBJ2-1; D gene: .; CDR3 DNA: TGTGCCAGCACCCTCTCAGTCGGGGAGTCCTACAATGAGCAGTTCTTC; CDR3 protein: CASTLSVGESYNEQFF
V gene: TRBV11-2; clone size: .; CDR3 length: 13; J gene: TRBJ2-5; D gene: .; CDR3 DNA: TGTGCCAGCAGCTTCGTCAGGGAAGAGACCCAGTACTTC; CDR3 protein: CASSFVREETQYF
V gene: TRBV25-1; clone size: .; CDR3 length: 14; J gene: TRBJ1-1; D gene: .; CDR3 DNA: TGTGCCAGCCGTCTAGGGGGGGGGAACACTGAAGCTTTCTTT; CDR3 protein: CASRLGGGNTEAFF
V gene: TRBV15; clone size: .; CDR3 length: 13; J gene: TRBJ1-6; D gene: .; CDR3 DNA: TGTGCCGTACGATGGGCACCCGATTCACCCCTCCACTTT; CDR3 protein: CAVRWAPDSPLHF
V gene: TRBV7-9; clone size: .; CDR3 length: 15; J gene: TRBJ2-3; D gene: TRBD2; CDR3 DNA: TGTGCCAGCAGCTTAGCGGGAGGGCTGGCAGATACGCAGTATTTT; CDR3 protein: CASSLAGGLADTQYF
V gene: TRBV11-2; clone size: .; CDR3 length: 14; J gene: TRBJ1-6; D gene: .; CDR3 DNA: TGTGCCAGCAGCCCCCGCCCCTATAATTCACCCCTCCACTTT; CDR3 protein: CASSPRPYNSPLHF
V gene: TRBV2; clone size: .; CDR3 length: 14; J gene: TRBJ1-2; D gene: .; CDR3 DNA: TGTGCCAGCAGTGAAAACCCTACTCTCTATGGCTACACCTTC; CDR3 protein: CASSENPTLYGYTF
V gene: TRBV7-9; clone size: once; CDR3 length: 17; J gene: TRBJ2-3; D gene: .; CDR3 DNA: TGTGCCAGCAGCTTAGCCGAGACCGTCTTAGGGGCAGATACGCAGTATTTT; CDR3 protein: CASSLAETVLGADTQYF
V gene: TRBV6-5; clone size: .; CDR3 length: 12; J gene: TRBJ1-2; D gene: .; CDR3 DNA: TGTGCCAGCTCACGGGAAAACTATGGCTACACCTTC; CDR3 protein: CASSRENYGYTF
V gene: TRBV11-2; clone size: .; CDR3 length: 13; J gene: TRBJ2-1; D gene: .; CDR3 DNA: TGTGCCAGCAGCACCGATTCCTACAATGAGCAGTTCTTC; CDR3 protein: CASSTDSYNEQFF
V gene: TRBV5-1; clone size: .; CDR3 length: 13; J gene: TRBJ2-7; D gene: .; CDR3 DNA: TGCGCCAGCAGCATTATAGGCGGGTACGAGCAGTACTTC; CDR3 protein: CASSIIGGYEQYF
V gene: TRBV30; clone size: few; CDR3 length: 16; J gene: TRBJ1-1; D gene: .; CDR3 DNA: TGTGCCTGGAGTAGAGGAATCGGGACAAAGGACACTGAAGCTTTCTTT; CDR3 protein: CAWSRGIGTKDTEAFF
V gene: TRBV7-9; clone size: .; CDR3 length: 13; J gene: TRBJ1-2; D gene: TRBD1; CDR3 DNA: TGTGCCAGCAGCTCCGGACAGGGCTATGGCTACACCTTC; CDR3 protein: CASSSGQGYGYTF
V gene: TRBV4-1; clone size: once; CDR3 length: 17; J gene: TRBJ2-5; D gene: .; CDR3 DNA: TGCGCCAGCAGCCCGACACTGGTCGATTCGTACCAAGAGACCCAGTACTTC; CDR3 protein: CASSPTLVDSYQETQYF
V gene: TRBV4-1; clone size: .; CDR3 length: 15; J gene: TRBJ1-6; D gene: .; CDR3 DNA: TGCGCCAGCAGCCATTCGGGGGCGCGTAATTCACCCCTCCACTTT; CDR3 protein: CASSHSGARNSPLHF
V gene: TRBV12-1; clone size: few; CDR3 length: 14; J gene: TRBJ2-2; D gene: .; CDR3 DNA: TGTGCCAGCAGGCCCGGACGGGACACCGGGGAGCTGTTTTTT; CDR3 protein: CASRPGRDTGELFF
V gene: TRBV14; clone size: .; CDR3 length: 16; J gene: TRBJ1-2; D gene: TRBD1; CDR3 DNA: TGTGCCAGCAGCCCCCTCGACTTGACAGGGGCCAATGGCTACACCTTC; CDR3 protein: CASSPLDLTGANGYTF
V gene: TRBV6-6; clone size: .; CDR3 length: 15; J gene: TRBJ2-4; D gene: TRBD2; CDR3 DNA: TGTGCCAGCAACCCGGGGGGGGGCAGTAGAAACATTCAGTACTTC; CDR3 protein: CASNPGGGSRNIQYF
V gene: TRBV14; clone size: .; CDR3 length: 16; J gene: TRBJ2-5; D gene: .; CDR3 DNA: TGTGCCAGCAGCCCTCGGGGCGACCCTCGGAGAGAGACCCAGTACTTC; CDR3 protein: CASSPRGDPRRETQYF
V gene: TRBV13; clone size: .; CDR3 length: 14; J gene: TRBJ2-3; D gene: .; CDR3 DNA: TGTGCCAGCAGCTTAGCAGGGAACACAGATACGCAGTATTTT; CDR3 protein: CASSLAGNTDTQYF
V gene: TRBV4-2; clone size: few; CDR3 length: 16; J gene: TRBJ2-1; D gene: TRBD2; CDR3 DNA: TGTGCCAGCAGCCAACGGACTAGCGGGGAGGCGGAAGAGCAGTTCTTC; CDR3 protein: CASSQRTSGEAEEQFF
V gene: TRBV28; clone size: .; CDR3 length: 16; J gene: TRBJ1-5; D gene: .; CDR3 DNA: TGTGCCAGCACCCGGGACTTACGACCTCGCAGTCAGCCCCAGCATTTT; CDR3 protein: CASTRDLRPRSQPQHF
V gene: TRBV19; clone size: .; CDR3 length: 16; J gene: TRBJ2-1; D gene: .; CDR3 DNA: TGTGCCAGTTTACCCTTTGGGGTCGACTCCTACAATGAGCAGTTCTTC; CDR3 protein: CASLPFGVDSYNEQFF
V gene: TRBV10-3; clone size: .; CDR3 length: 14; J gene: TRBJ2-3; D gene: .; CDR3 DNA: TGTGCCATCAAACCGACGGCTAGCACAGATACGCAGTATTTT; CDR3 protein: CAIKPTASTDTQYF
V gene: TRBV5-1; clone size: .; CDR3 length: 11; J gene: TRBJ2-7; D gene: .; CDR3 DNA: TGCGCCAGCAGCTTTGGTAACGAGCAGTACTTC; CDR3 protein: CASSFGNEQYF
V gene: TRBV10-3; clone size: .; CDR3 length: 14; J gene: TRBJ2-3; D gene: TRBD2; CDR3 DNA: TGTGCCACCGAGAGCGGGGGGGCTTCAGATACGCAGTATTTT; CDR3 protein: CATESGGASDTQYF
V gene: TRBV5-4; clone size: .; CDR3 length: 12; J gene: TRBJ1-1; D gene: .; CDR3 DNA: TGTGCCAGCAGATCAGGTTACACTGAAGCTTTCTTT; CDR3 protein: CASRSGYTEAFF
V gene: TRBV14; clone size: .; CDR3 length: 18; J gene: TRBJ2-5; D gene: TRBD2; CDR3 DNA: TGTGCCAGCAGCCCGTCTCGGACTAGCGGGCTGCACCAAGAGACCCAGTACTTC; CDR3 protein: CASSPSRTSGLHQETQYF
V gene: TRBV6-6; clone size: .; CDR3 length: 14; J gene: TRBJ1-5; D gene: .; CDR3 DNA: TGTGCCAGCAGTTACGATGATAGCAATCAGCCCCAGCATTTT; CDR3 protein: CASSYDDSNQPQHF
V gene: TRBV6-1; clone size: .; CDR3 length: 15; J gene: TRBJ2-1; D gene: TRBD2; CDR3 DNA: TGTGCCAGCAGTGAAGCCAGCGGGGCCTACAATGAGCAGTTCTTC; CDR3 protein: CASSEASGAYNEQFF
V gene: TRBV7-9; clone size: .; CDR3 length: 16; J gene: TRBJ1-2; D gene: .; CDR3 DNA: TGTGCCAGCAGCTCCACTCATACCGTAGAGAGCTATGGCTACACCTTC; CDR3 protein: CASSSTHTVESYGYTF
V gene: TRBV7-8; clone size: .; CDR3 length: 17; J gene: TRBJ2-3; D gene: TRBD2; CDR3 DNA: TGTGCCAGCAGCTTAGCGCCAAGCGGGGGGAGCACAGATACGCAGTATTTT; CDR3 protein: CASSLAPSGGSTDTQYF
V gene: TRBV9; clone size: .; CDR3 length: 15; J gene: TRBJ2-6; D gene: TRBD1; CDR3 DNA: TGTGCCAGCAGCGTGAGGGGGCCTGGGGCCAACGTCCTGACTTTC; CDR3 protein: CASSVRGPGANVLTF
V gene: TRBV27; clone size: few; CDR3 length: 15; J gene: TRBJ2-1; D gene: TRBD2; CDR3 DNA: TGTGCCAGCAGCTCGTTTATGAGCGGGAGAAATGAGCAGTTCTTC; CDR3 protein: CASSSFMSGRNEQFF
V gene: TRBV28; clone size: .; CDR3 length: 15; J gene: TRBJ2-2; D gene: .; CDR3 DNA: TGTGCCAGCACCCCAACAAGGGGCTACACCGGGGAGCTGTTTTTT; CDR3 protein: CASTPTRGYTGELFF
V gene: TRBV27; clone size: .; CDR3 length: 14; J gene: TRBJ1-1; D gene: .; CDR3 DNA: TGTGCCAGCAGTTTGCAGGGGTTGAACACTGAAGCTTTCTTT; CDR3 protein: CASSLQGLNTEAFF
V gene: TRBV4-1; clone size: .; CDR3 length: 12; J gene: TRBJ1-5; D gene: .; CDR3 DNA: TGCGCCAGCAGCCAAGGATCGCAGCCCCAGCATTTT; CDR3 protein: CASSQGSQPQHF
V gene: TRBV9; clone size: .; CDR3 length: 16; J gene: TRBJ2-2; D gene: TRBD1; CDR3 DNA: TGTGCCAGCAGCGTAGCAGGGACAGGGGGCCACGGGGAGCTGTTTTTT; CDR3 protein: CASSVAGTGGHGELFF
V gene: TRBV7-9; clone size: .; CDR3 length: 14; J gene: TRBJ2-1; D gene: TRBD2; CDR3 DNA: TGTGCCAGCAACACGGGACTAGCGGACAATGAGCAGTTCTTC; CDR3 protein: CASNTGLADNEQFF
V gene: TRBV10-3; clone size: .; CDR3 length: 12; J gene: TRBJ2-7; D gene: .; CDR3 DNA: TGTGCCATCAGTGAGTCGGACTACGAGCAGTACTTC; CDR3 protein: CAISESDYEQYF
V gene: TRBV6-5; clone size: once; CDR3 length: 15; J gene: TRBJ2-5; D gene: TRBD1; CDR3 DNA: TGTGCCAGCATGGGTGGGCAGGGGGCGCAGCAGACCCAGTACTTC; CDR3 protein: CASMGGQGAQQTQYF
V gene: TRBV7-9; clone size: .; CDR3 length: 15; J gene: TRBJ2-5; D gene: .; CDR3 DNA: TGTGCCAGCAGCTCCCGTACCCAAACCGAAGAGACCCAGTACTTC; CDR3 protein: CASSSRTQTEETQYF
V gene: TRBV6-5; clone size: .; CDR3 length: 12; J gene: TRBJ1-1; D gene: .; CDR3 DNA: TGTGCCATCAGTGAGCGGAGGTTTGAAGCTTTCTTT; CDR3 protein: CAISERRFEAFF
V gene: TRBV7-9; clone size: .; CDR3 length: 15; J gene: TRBJ2-1; D gene: .; CDR3 DNA: TGTGCCAGCAGCCTCCCAGTGGATGGACACAATGAGCAGTTCTTC; CDR3 protein: CASSLPVDGHNEQFF
V gene: TRBV30; clone size: .; CDR3 length: 11; J gene: TRBJ1-1; D gene: .; CDR3 DNA: TGTGCCTGGAGTATTATAACGAAAGCTTTCTTT; CDR3 protein: CAWSIITKAFF
V gene: TRBV2; clone size: .; CDR3 length: 10; J gene: TRBJ2-1; D gene: .; CDR3 DNA: TGTGCCAGCAGCGCGGGTGAGCAGTTCTTC; CDR3 protein: CASSAGEQFF